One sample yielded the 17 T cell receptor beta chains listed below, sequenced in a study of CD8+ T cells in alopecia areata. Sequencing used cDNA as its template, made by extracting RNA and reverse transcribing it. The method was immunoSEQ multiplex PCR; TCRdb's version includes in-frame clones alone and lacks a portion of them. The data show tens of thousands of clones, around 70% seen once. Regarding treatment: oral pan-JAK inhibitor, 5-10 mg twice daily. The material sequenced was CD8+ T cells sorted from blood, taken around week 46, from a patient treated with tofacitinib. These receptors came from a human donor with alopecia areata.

The CDR3 DNA sequence: TGCGCCAGCGCTGGGACAGGGTACACTGAAGCTTTCTTT. Its protein is CASAGTGYTEAFF. This chain uses TRBV5-1 with TRBJ1-1; 9 bases fit TRBD1. The CDR3 is 13 amino acids. V lost 7 bases and J lost 3; bases outside the gene matches: 4. Germline V CDR1 and CDR2: SGHRS, YFSETQ. Full variable domain (remainder filled in from reference TRBV5-1 and TRBJ1-1): KAGVTQTPRYLIKTRGQQVTLSCSPISGHRSVSWYQQTPGQGLQFLFEYFSETQRNKGNFPGRFSGRQFSNSRSEMNVSTLELGDSALYLCASAGTGYTEAFFGQGTRLTVV.

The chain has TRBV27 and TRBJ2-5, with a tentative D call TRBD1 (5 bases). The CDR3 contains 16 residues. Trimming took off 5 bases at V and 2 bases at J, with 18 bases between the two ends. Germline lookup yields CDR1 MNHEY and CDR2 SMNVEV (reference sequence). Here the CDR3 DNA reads TGTGCCAGCAGTCACGAGCCCAGTGACAGTCAAGAGACCCAGTACTTC. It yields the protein CASSHEPSDSQETQYF.

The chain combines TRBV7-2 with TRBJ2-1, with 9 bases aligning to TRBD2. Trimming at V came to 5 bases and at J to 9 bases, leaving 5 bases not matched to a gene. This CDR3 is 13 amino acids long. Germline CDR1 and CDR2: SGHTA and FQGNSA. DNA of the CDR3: TGTGCCAGCAGCCCGGGACTAGCATCTGAGCAGTTCTTC. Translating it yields CASSPGLASEQFF.

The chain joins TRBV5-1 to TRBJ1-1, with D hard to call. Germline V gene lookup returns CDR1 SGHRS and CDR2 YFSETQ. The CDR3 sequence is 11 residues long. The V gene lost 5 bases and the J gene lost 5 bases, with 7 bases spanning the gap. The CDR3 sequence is CASRFGTEAFF. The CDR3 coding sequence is TGCGCCAGCAGGTTTGGGACTGAAGCTTTCTTT. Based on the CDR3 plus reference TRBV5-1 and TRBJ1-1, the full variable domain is KAGVTQTPRYLIKTRGQQVTLSCSPISGHRSVSWYQQTPGQGLQFLFEYFSETQRNKGNFPGRFSGRQFSNSRSEMNVSTLELGDSALYLCASRFGTEAFFGQGTRLTVV.

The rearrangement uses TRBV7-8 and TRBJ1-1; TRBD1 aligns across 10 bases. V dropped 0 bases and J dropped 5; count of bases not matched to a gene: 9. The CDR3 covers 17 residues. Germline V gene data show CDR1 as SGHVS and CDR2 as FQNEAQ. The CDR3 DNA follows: TGTGCCAGCAGCTTAGCTCGACGGGGACAGGGGATTACTGAAGCTTTCTTT. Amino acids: CASSLARRGQGITEAFF.

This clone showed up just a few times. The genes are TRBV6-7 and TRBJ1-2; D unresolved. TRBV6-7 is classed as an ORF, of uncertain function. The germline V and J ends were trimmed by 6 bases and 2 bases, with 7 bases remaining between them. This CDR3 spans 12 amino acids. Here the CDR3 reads CASRGRNYGYTF. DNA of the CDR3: TGTGCCAGCAGGGGCAGAAACTATGGCTACACCTTC.

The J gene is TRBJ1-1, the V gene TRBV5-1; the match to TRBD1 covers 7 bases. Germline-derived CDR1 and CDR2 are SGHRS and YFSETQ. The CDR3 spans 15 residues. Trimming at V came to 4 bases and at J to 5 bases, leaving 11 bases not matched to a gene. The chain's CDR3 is CASSAGGTVQTEAFF. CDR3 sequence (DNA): TGCGCCAGCAGCGCTGGGGGGACAGTACAGACTGAAGCTTTCTTT.

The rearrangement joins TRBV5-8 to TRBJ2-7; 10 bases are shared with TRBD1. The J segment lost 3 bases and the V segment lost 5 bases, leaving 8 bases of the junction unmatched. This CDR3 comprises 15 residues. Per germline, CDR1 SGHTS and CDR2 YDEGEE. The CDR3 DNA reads TGTGCCAGCAGATCCCCGGGACAGGGGATCTACGAGCAGTACTTC. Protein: CASRSPGQGIYEQYF. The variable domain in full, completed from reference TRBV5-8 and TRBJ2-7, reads EAGVTQSPTHLIKTRGQQATLRCSPISGHTSVYWYQQALGLGLQFLLWYDEGEERNRGNFPPRFSGRQFPNYSSELNVNALELEDSALYLCASRSPGQGIYEQYFGPGTRLTVT.

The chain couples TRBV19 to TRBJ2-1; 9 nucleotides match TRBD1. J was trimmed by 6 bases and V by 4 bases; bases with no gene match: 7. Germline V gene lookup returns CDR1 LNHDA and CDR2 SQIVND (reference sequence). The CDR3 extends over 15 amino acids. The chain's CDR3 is CASSTSGQGFNEQFF. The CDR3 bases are TGTGCCAGTAGTACCTCGGGACAGGGATTCAATGAGCAGTTCTTC.

CDR3 region: CASSQMDGNTEAFF. CDR3 bases: TGCGCCAGCAGCCAAATGGACGGGAACACTGAAGCTTTCTTT. This sequence joins TRBV4-1 and TRBJ1-1; unclear D gene. Trimming stripped 2 bases from V and 1 base from J, with 8 bases between. The CDR3 consists of 14 residues. Germline CDR1 is MGHRA and CDR2 is YSYEKL.

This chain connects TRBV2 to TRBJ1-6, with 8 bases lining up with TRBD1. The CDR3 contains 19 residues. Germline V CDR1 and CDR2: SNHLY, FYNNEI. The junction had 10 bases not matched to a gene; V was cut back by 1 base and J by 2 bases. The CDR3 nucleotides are TGTGCCAGCAGTGAAGAGGTGGACAGGGTCGACACCTATAATTCACCCCTCCACTTT. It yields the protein CASSEEVDRVDTYNSPLHF.

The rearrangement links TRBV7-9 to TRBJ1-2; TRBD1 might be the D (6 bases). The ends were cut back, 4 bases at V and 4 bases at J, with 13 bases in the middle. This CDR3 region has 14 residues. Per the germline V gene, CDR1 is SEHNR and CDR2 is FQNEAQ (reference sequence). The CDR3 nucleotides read TGTGCCAGCAGCTCGACAGGCCTACTCTATGGCTACACCTTC. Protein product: CASSSTGLLYGYTF.

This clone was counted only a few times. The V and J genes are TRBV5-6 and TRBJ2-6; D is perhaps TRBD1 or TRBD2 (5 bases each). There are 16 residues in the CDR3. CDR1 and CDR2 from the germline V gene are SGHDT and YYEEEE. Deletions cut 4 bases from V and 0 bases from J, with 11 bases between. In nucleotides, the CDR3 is TGTGCCAGCAGCCGGGACGGGATCTCTGGGGCCAACGTCCTGACTTTC. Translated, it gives CASSRDGISGANVLTF.

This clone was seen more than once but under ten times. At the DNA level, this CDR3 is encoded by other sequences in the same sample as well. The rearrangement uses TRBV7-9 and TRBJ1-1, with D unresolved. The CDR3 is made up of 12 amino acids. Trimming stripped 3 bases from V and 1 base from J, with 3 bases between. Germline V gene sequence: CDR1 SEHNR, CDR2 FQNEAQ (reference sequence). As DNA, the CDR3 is TGTGCCAGCAGCTTCGGGAACACTGAAGCTTTCTTT. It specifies CASSFGNTEAFF.

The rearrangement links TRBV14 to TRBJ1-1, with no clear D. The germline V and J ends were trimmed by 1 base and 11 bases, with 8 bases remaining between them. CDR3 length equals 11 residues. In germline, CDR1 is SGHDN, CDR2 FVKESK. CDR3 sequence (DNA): TGTGCCAGCAGCCAAGGTTTCTTGGCTTTCTTT. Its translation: CASSQGFLAFF. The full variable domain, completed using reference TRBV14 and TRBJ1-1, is EAGVTQFPSHSVIEKGQTVTLRCDPISGHDNLYWYRRVMGKEIKFLLHFVKESKQDESGMPNNRFLAERTGGTYSTLKVQPAELEDSGVYFCASSQGFLAFFGQGTRLTVV.

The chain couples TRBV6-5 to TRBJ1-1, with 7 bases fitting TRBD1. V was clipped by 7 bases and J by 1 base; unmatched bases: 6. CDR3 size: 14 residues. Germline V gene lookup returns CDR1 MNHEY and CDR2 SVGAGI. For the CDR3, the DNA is TGTGCCAGCAAAAGGGACAGATCGAACACTGAAGCTTTCTTT. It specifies CASKRDRSNTEAFF.

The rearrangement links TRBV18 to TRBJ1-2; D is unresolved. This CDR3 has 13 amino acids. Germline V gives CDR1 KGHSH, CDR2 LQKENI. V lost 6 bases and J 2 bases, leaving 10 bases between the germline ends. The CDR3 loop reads CASSEDGNYGYTF. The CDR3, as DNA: TGTGCCAGCTCCGAGGACGGGAACTATGGCTACACCTTC.